The 2 T cell receptor beta chains listed next were all sequenced from one sample in a study of blood T cell repertoires in COVID-19. Using immunoSEQ multiplex PCR, the repertoire was profiled, and TCRdb retains in-frame clones only, with some absent. The sample shows almost 350,000 clones, about nine tenths of them seen only once. Sequencing was carried out using PBMCs or T cells enriched from blood (not recorded which). These receptor sequences come from a woman in her 30s who had been exposed to COVID-19.

The chain combines TRBV10-2 with TRBJ2-7; tentative D call: TRBD2 (6 bases). The V gene lost 4 bases and the J gene lost 3 bases, with 10 bases spanning the gap. Germline CDR1 and CDR2: WSHSY and SAAADI. The CDR3 is made up of 13 amino acids. CDR3 in amino acids: CASSVVADYEQYF. The CDR3 DNA reads TGCGCCAGCAGTGTGGTAGCGGACTACGAGCAGTACTTC.

This clone has just a few counts. J is TRBJ1-6 and V is TRBV20-1; unclear D gene. Trimming removed 7 bases from V and 14 bases from J, with 15 bases in between. The germline CDR1 and CDR2 sequences are DFQATT and SNEGSKA (reference sequence). This CDR3 contains 11 residues. This chain's CDR3 is CSVNKFISLHF. As DNA, the CDR3 is TGCAGTGTAAACAAATTCATTTCCCTCCACTTT.